The 3 T cell receptor beta chains reported below all come from one sample, sequenced in a study of blood T cell repertoires in COVID-19 (dated by TCRdb to between 2020 and 2021). Libraries came from the immunoSEQ multiplex PCR assay. As stored in TCRdb, this immuneACCESS dataset retains in-frame rearrangements with V and J assigned. A fraction of the clones does not appear; measured against another copy, unresolved V genes explain less than half of the discrepancy, and the remainder lacks a known reason. This sample lists 300,000 or so clones; 80% to 90% were detected once. The ten largest clonotypes hold under 6.5% of the sample. The sequenced material came from peripheral blood. Source of these receptors: a man younger than 35 who had recovered from COVID-19.

This rearrangement joins TRBV19 to TRBJ1-1; D is perhaps TRBD1 (6 bases). The V and J ends lost 3 bases and 14 bases respectively, with 19 bases between them. The CDR3 is 13 residues long. The germline V gene has CDR1 LNHDA and CDR2 SQIVND (reference sequence). The CDR3, as DNA: TGTGCCAGTAGTATTGGGGGGGCGCGGGGCACCTTCTTT. This gives the protein CASSIGGARGTFF.

This chain joins TRBV11-2 and TRBJ2-7, with 7 nucleotides matching TRBD1. V shed 8 bases and J 4 bases; nucleotides not matched to a gene: 17. Germline assignment: CDR1 SGHAT and CDR2 FQNNGV. This CDR3 spans 16 amino acids. The CDR3 region has the DNA TGTGCCAGCTCACTTGGGCCCACCGGGACAGAGTACGAGCAGTACTTC. Its protein product is CASSLGPTGTEYEQYF.

V usage is TRBV14 and J usage is TRBJ1-3; D unclear. The CDR3 covers 17 residues. CDR1 is SGHDN and CDR2 is FVKESK in the germline V gene. The V end was cut by 4 bases, the J end by 0 bases, with 16 bases between. CDR3 sequence (DNA): TGTGCCAGCAGCCGATGGGTCCAGGCTTTCTCTGGAAACACCATATATTTT. This encodes CASSRWVQAFSGNTIYF.